This passage covers 3 T cell receptor beta chains from one sample sequenced in a study of blood T cell repertoires in COVID-19. Method: immunoSEQ multiplex PCR; TCRdb's copy keeps in-frame clones and lacks some. The table has approximately 310,000 clones, around 85% seen once; the top ten hold under 2%. Sequencing was done on a sample of PBMCs or T cells enriched from blood (not recorded which). The receptors here all came from a woman in her 30s who had been exposed to COVID-19.

This chain connects TRBV2 to TRBJ1-6, with D possibly matching TRBD1 (5 bases). The germline gives CDR1 SNHLY, CDR2 FYNNEI. The germline V and J ends were trimmed by 8 bases and 4 bases, with 18 bases remaining between them. The CDR3 sequence is 16 residues long. CDR3 residues: CASGVLQGLYNSPLHF. The CDR3 region has the DNA TGTGCCAGCGGCGTACTCCAGGGCCTATATAATTCACCCCTCCACTTT.

This clone has more than one count but fewer than ten. The chain employs TRBV5-4 and TRBJ2-3; 8 nucleotides align to TRBD1. Germline assignment: CDR1 SGHNT and CDR2 YYREEE (reference sequence). This CDR3 has 17 amino acids. The trim removed 5 bases at V and 0 bases at J, leaving 11 bases unmatched. This chain's CDR3 is CASRHPDRGGSTDTQYF. The CDR3 DNA reads TGTGCCAGCAGACATCCCGACAGGGGTGGGAGCACAGATACGCAGTATTTT.

This clone appeared once. This chain connects TRBV3-1 (or the pseudogene TRBV3-2) to TRBJ2-7; D gene unclear. This CDR3 contains 14 residues. Germline-derived CDR1 and CDR2 are LGHDT and YNNKEL (reference sequence). V lost 4 bases to trimming and J lost 1 base, with 11 bases between them. As DNA, the CDR3 is TGTGCCAGCAGCCCGCAGGTTTCTTCCTACGAGCAGTACTTC. The encoded protein is CASSPQVSSYEQYF.